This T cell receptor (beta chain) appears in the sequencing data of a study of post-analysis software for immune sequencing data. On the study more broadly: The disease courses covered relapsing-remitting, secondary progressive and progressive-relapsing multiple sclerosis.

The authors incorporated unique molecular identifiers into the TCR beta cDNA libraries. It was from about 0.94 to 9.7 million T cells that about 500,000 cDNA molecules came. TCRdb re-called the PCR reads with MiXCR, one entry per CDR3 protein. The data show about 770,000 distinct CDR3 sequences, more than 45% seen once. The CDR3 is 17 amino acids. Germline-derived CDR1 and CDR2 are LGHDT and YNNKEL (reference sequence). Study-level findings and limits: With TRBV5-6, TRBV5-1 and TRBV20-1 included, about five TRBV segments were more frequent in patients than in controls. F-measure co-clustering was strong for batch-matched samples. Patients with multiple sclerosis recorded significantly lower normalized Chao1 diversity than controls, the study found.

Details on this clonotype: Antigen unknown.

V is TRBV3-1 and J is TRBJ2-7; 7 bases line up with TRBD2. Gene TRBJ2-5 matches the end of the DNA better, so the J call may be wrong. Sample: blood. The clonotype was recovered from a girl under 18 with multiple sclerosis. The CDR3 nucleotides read TGTGCCAGCAGCCAAGATCCGGGAGGCCAGCTTTGGGTGACCCAGTACTTC. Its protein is CASSQDPGGQLWVTQYF.